This paragraph reports one T cell receptor beta chain. No antigen is known for it. A much larger clone sits a single nucleotide away, making a read error possible. In the germline V gene, CDR1 corresponds to MNHEY and CDR2 to SVGAGI. Counted from cysteine to phenylalanine, this CDR3 has 14 amino acids. Kept here is only the CDR3 DNA, which spans 42 bases and is read in frame from base 1. Trimming removed 6 bases from V and 5 bases from J; the gene matches leave 8 bases unexplained. Libraries were built with 5' RACE. Instrument used: Illumina HiSeq 2500. A second about 7 to 12 cycle PCR used a sample-barcoded 5' primer and a J-beta primer mix. Each TCR beta cDNA molecule received a unique molecular identifier from a template-switch 5' adaptor carrying 12 random nucleotides. At least 3 million CDR3-containing paired-end reads were obtained from each sample. First-strand cDNA synthesis was performed from all RNA using the Mint cDNA synthesis kit, with priming by a TRBC-specific oligonucleotide. After uracil-DNA glycosylase treatment, a first 18-cycle PCR used universal primers M1SS and BC2_uni_R on all cDNA. Under the source paper's analysis protocol: For normalization, 1 million high-quality reads were randomly selected from each sample, with every read carrying a distinct molecular identifier. Instead of being binned into consensus sequences, reads that shared molecular identifiers were thrown out. CDR3 identification, clonotype clustering and error correction used MiTCR with a Q25 quality threshold and the strictest error-elimination algorithm. A nonparametric unseen species model with Euler transformation was used to estimate lower-bound total TCR beta diversity. TCRdb trimmed the raw reads at Q25, called clones with MiXCR and kept productive beta chains. Every CDR3 protein is listed once, alongside the most common genes and DNA of its rows. These V and J calls rely on TCRdb rather than the paper's analysis. Counted in this sample were 950,000 to 1,200,000 distinct CDR3 sequences; 35% to 40% of them appeared once. The ten biggest clones cover around 13% of the sample.

The donors were a few dozen Caucasian individuals from Russia, aged roughly 6 to 100 years, who were systemically healthy. Each donor gave ten milliliters of peripheral blood, drawn into EDTA-treated Vacutainer tubes. Ficoll-Paque density-gradient centrifugation was used to isolate PBMCs, with at least 7 million per sample. Trizol reagent was used to extract total RNA from the PBMCs, yielding at least 5.5 micrograms per sample. For every donor, an aliquot of PBMCs went through flow cytometry to measure the percentages of naive CD45RAhigh/CD27high T cells. The record originates from a study of blood T cells in healthy people across ages (dated by TCRdb to between 2015 and 2017). General notes on the study: In model experiments, template switching captured roughly one uniquely barcoded TCR beta cDNA molecule for every two T cells. Using deep sequencing normalized with unique cDNA molecular identifiers, the study measured how TCR beta repertoire diversity changes with age. The donors were split into four age groups: young (average around 15 years), middle-aged (around 40), aged (62) and long-lived (roughly 88). To avoid experimental bias, donors of different ages were randomly spread across the sequencing lanes. The study analyzed two additional independent replicas of 1 million unique cDNA reads from the same blood draw for two donors, one aged 18 to 29 and one aged 80 or older.

Broader findings and caveats from the paper: Observed TCR beta diversity per million T cells fell roughly linearly with age, and a significant reduction was already apparent by age around 40. Estimates of total diversity based on one million sequenced T cells were regarded as lower bounds and as underestimates. Bulk unsorted PBMC profiling prevented conclusive comparison of naive and antigen-experienced compartments. The percentage of naive T cells measured by flow cytometry correlated strongly with observed TCR beta diversity. The CMV infection status of donors was not known, potentially confounding age-related changes in expanded clonotypes. Compared with the aged group, the long-lived group had more naive CD4+ T cells, fewer expanded clones and increased TCR diversity, a pattern suggesting age selection.

This clonotype originated in a young man in good health. The chain links TRBV6-5 with TRBJ1-1, with 8 central nucleotides matching TRBD1. The sample consisted of blood. The DNA sequence reads TGTGCCAGCAGCGACGGACAGGGCGGAACTGAAGCTTTCTTT. Its translation is CASSDGQGGTEAFF.